This T cell receptor beta chain was profiled in a study of cytomegalovirus exposure and HLA in healthy donors. As for the study in general: Of 300 to 500 genotyped donors, 81% clustered with self-reported Caucasian donors.

In the PCR, 60 Vbeta and 13 Jbeta primers were used. Method: immunoSEQ multiplex PCR; TCRdb's copy keeps in-frame clones and lacks some. The sample shows 140,000 to 150,000 clones, over 75% of them seen only once. The CDR3 extends over 14 amino acids. Trimming left V 3 bases short and J 5 bases short, with 14 bases between. The germline CDR1 and CDR2 sequences are SGHRS and YFSETQ. Study-wide results and limits: Cytomegalovirus status was reportedly diagnosed by the classifier with high sensitivity and specificity. One variant, a missense change in DCLRE1C, was linked in a later analysis to TCR beta V- and J-gene trimming.

To note about this clone: Its matching antigen is unknown.

This TCR derives from a woman aged 25 to 39 in good health and CMV-seronegative. V is TRBV5-1 and J is TRBJ2-5; D is unresolved. Specimen: PBMCs. The chain's CDR3 is CASSSPTASETQYF. CDR3 sequence (DNA): TGCGCCAGCAGCTCCCCAACAGCCTCTGAGACCCAGTACTTC.